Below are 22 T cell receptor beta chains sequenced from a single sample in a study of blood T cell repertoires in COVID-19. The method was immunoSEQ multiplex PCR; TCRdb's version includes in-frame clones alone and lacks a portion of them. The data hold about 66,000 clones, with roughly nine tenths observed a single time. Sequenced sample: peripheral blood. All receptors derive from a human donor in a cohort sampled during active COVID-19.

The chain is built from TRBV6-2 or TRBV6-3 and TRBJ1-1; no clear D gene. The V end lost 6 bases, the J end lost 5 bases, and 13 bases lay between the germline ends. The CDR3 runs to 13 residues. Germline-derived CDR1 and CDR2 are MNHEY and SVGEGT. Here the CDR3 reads CASSLGGRTEAFF. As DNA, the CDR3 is TGTGCCAGCAGCCTGGGAGGCCGTACTGAAGCTTTCTTT.

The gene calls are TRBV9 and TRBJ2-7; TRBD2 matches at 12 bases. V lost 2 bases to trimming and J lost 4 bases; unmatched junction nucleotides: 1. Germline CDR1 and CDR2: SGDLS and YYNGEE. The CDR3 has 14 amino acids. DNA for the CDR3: TGTGCCAGCAGCGTGACTAGCGGGAGTTACGAGCAGTACTTC. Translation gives CASSVTSGSYEQYF.

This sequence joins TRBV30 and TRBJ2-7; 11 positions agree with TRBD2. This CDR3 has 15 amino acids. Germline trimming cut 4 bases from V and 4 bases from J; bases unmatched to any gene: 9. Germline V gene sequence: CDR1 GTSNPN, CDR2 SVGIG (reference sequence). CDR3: CAWTPGLAVSYEQYF. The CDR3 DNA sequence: TGTGCCTGGACCCCGGGACTAGCGGTTTCTTACGAGCAGTACTTC. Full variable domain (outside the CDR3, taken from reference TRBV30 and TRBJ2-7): SQTIHQWPATLVQPVGSPLSLECTVEGTSNPNLYWYRQAAGRGLQLLFYSVGIGQISSEVPQNLSASRPQDRQFILSSKKLLLSDSGFYLCAWTPGLAVSYEQYFGPGTRLTVT.

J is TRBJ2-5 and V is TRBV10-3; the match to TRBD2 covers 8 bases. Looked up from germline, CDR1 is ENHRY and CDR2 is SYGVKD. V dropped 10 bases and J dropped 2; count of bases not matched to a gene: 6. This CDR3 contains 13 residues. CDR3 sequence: CATQTSAQETQYF. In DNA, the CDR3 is TGTGCCACCCAGACTAGCGCGCAAGAGACCCAGTACTTC.

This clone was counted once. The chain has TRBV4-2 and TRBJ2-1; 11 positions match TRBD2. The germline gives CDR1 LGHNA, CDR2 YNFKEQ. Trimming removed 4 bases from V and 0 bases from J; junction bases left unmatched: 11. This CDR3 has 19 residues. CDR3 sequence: CASSPRGLAEGLSYNEQFF. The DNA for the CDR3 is TGTGCCAGCAGCCCCCGGGGACTAGCGGAGGGCCTCTCCTACAATGAGCAGTTCTTC.

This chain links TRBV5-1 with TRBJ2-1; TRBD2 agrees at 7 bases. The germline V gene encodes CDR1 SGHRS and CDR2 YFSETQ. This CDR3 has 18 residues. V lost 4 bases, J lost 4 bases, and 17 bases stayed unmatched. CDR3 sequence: CASSPDSSETSRYNEQFF. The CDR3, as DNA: TGCGCCAGCAGCCCCGACTCAAGCGAGACTAGCAGATACAATGAGCAGTTCTTC.

The CDR3, as DNA: TGTGCCAGCAGCGACGGGAGGGCCGCAGATACGCAGTATTTT. It codes for CASSDGRAADTQYF. This chain joins TRBV3-1 (or the pseudogene TRBV3-2) and TRBJ2-3, with 8 bases that match TRBD2. The CDR3 extends over 14 amino acids. CDR1 is LGHDT and CDR2 is YNNKEL in the germline V gene (reference sequence). The V and J ends lost 5 bases and 4 bases, in that order; junction bases with no gene match: 5.

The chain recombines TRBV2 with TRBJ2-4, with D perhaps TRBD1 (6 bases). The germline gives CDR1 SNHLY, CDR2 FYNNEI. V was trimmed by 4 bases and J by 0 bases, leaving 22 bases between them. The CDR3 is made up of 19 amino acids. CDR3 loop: CASSAIAAGATLAKNIQYF. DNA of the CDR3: TGTGCCAGCAGTGCGATCGCTGCAGGGGCAACACTAGCCAAAAACATTCAGTACTTC.

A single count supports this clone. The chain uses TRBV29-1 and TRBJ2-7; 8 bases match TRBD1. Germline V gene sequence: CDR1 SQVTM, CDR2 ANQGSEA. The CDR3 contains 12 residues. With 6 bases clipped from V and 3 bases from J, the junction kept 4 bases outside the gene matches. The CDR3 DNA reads TGCAGCGTGAGGGACAGGAGCTACGAGCAGTACTTC. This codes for CSVRDRSYEQYF.

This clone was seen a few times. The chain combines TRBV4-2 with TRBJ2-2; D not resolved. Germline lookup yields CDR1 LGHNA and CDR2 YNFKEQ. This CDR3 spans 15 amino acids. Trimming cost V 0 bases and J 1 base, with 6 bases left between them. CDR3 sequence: CASSQDKRNTGELFF. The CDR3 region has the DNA TGTGCCAGCAGCCAAGATAAGCGGAACACCGGGGAGCTGTTTTTT.

CDR3 region: CASSLWGGTTDTQYF. CDR3 nucleotides: TGTGCCAGCAGTTTGTGGGGGGGGACCACAGATACGCAGTATTTT. V and J are TRBV27 and TRBJ2-3, with 7 bases fitting TRBD2. Germline CDR1 is MNHEY and CDR2 is SMNVEV (reference sequence). Trimming at V came to 3 bases and at J to 2 bases, leaving 5 bases not matched to a gene. The length of the CDR3 is 15 residues.

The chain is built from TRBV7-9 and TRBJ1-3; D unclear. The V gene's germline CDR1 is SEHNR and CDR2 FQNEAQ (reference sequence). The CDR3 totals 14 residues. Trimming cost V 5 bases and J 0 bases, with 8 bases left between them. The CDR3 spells CASSPGSSGNTIYF. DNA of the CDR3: TGTGCCAGCAGCCCCGGGTCCTCTGGAAACACCATATATTTT.

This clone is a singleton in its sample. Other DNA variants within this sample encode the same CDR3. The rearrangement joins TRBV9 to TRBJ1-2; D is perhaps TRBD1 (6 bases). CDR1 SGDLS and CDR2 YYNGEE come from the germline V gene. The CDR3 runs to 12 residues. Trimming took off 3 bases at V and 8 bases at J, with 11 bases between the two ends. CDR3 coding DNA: TGTGCCAGCAGCGCCAGTGGGGGCGGCTACACCTTC. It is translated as CASSASGGGYTF.

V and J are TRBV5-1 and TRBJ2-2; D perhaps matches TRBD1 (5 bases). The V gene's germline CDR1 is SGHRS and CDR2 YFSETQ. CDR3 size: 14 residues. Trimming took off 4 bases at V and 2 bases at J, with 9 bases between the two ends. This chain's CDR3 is CASSAQGNTGELFF. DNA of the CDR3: TGCGCCAGCAGCGCGCAGGGAAACACCGGGGAGCTGTTTTTT.

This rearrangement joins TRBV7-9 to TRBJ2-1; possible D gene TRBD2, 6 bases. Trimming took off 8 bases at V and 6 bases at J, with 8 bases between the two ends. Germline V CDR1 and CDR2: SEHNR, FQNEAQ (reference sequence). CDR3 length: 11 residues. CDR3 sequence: CASGGTNEQFF. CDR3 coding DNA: TGTGCCAGCGGGGGGACCAATGAGCAGTTCTTC.

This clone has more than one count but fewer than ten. CDR3 region: CASSTTSGVSGNTIYF. CDR3 DNA sequence: TGTGCCAGTAGTACCACCTCGGGGGTTTCTGGAAACACCATATATTTT. The chain links TRBV19 to TRBJ1-3, with D maybe TRBD1 (5 bases). The CDR3 length is 16 residues. V was shortened by 4 bases and J by 1 base, with 14 bases between the two germline ends. The V gene's germline CDR1 is LNHDA and CDR2 SQIVND (reference sequence).

The CDR3 here is CASQLALNTEAFF. The DNA for the CDR3 is TGTGCCAGTCAACTCGCATTGAACACTGAAGCTTTCTTT. The V and J genes are TRBV19 and TRBJ1-1; D is undetermined. The CDR3 has 13 amino acids. The V end lost 8 bases, the J end lost 0 bases, and 10 bases lay between the germline ends. CDR1 is LNHDA, CDR2 SQIVND, per germline (reference sequence).

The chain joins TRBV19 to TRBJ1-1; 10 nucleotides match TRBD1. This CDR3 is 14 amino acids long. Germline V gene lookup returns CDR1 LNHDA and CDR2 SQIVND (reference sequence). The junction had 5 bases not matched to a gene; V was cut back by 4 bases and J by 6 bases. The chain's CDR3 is CASSRDRGAPEAFF. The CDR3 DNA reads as TGTGCCAGTAGTAGGGACAGGGGAGCCCCTGAAGCTTTCTTT.

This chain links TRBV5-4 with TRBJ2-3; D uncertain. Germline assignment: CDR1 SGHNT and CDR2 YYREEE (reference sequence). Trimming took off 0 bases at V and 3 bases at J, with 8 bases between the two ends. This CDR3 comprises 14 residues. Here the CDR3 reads CASSLGTTTDTQYF. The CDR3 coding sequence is TGTGCCAGCAGCTTGGGTACTACAACAGATACGCAGTATTTT.

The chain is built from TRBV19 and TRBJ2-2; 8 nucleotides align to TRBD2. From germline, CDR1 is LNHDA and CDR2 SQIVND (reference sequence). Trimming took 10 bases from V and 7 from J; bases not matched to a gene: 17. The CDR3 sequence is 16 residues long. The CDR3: CATRRSGSNVVGELFF. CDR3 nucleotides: TGTGCCACTCGTCGGAGCGGGAGCAATGTGGTCGGGGAGCTGTTTTTT.

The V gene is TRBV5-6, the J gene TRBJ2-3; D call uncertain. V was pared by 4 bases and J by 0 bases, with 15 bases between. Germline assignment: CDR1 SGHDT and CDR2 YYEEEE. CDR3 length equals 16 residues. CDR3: CASSPSHRRSTDTQYF. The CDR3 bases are TGTGCCAGCAGCCCTTCACACAGAAGAAGCACAGATACGCAGTATTTT.

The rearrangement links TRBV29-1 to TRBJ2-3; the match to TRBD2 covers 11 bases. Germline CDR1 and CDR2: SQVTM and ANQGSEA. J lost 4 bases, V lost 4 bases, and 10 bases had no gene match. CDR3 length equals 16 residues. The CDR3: CSVVGSSGRKSDTQYF. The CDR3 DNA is TGCAGCGTTGTTGGGTCTAGCGGGAGGAAATCAGATACGCAGTATTTT.